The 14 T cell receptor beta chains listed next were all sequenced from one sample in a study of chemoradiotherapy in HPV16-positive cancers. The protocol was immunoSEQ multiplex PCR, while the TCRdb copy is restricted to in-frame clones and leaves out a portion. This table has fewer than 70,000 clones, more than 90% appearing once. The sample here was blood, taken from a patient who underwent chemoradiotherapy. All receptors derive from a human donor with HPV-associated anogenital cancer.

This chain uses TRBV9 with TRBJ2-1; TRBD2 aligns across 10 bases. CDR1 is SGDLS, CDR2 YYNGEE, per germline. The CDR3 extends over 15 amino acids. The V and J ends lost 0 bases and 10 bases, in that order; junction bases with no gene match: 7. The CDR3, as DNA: TGTGCCAGCAGCGTAGCACCTAGCGGGAGTCACGAGCAGTTCTTC. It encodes CASSVAPSGSHEQFF. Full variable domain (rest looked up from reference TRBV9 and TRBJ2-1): DSGVTQTPKHLITATGQRVTLRCSPRSGDLSVYWYQQSLDQGLQFLIQYYNGEERAKGNILERFSAQQFPDLHSELNLSSLELGDSALYFCASSVAPSGSHEQFFGPGTRLTVL.

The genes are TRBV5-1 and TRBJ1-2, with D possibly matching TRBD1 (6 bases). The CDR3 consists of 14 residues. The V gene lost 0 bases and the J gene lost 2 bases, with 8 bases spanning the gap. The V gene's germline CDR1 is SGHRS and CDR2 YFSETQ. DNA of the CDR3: TGCGCCAGCAGCTTGGGGGACACCAACTATGGCTACACCTTC. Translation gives CASSLGDTNYGYTF.

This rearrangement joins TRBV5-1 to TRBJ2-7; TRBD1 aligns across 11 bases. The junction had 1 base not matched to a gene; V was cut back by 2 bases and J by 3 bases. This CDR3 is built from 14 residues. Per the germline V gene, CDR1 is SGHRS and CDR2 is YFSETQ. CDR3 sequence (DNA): TGCGCCAGCAGCTTCGGGACAGGGGGCTACGAGCAGTACTTC. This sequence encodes CASSFGTGGYEQYF.

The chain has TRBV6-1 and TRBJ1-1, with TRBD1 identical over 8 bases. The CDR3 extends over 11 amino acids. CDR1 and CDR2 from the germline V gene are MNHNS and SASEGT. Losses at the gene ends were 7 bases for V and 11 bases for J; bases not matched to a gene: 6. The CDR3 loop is CASISGGRAFF. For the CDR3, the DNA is TGTGCCAGCATCTCAGGGGGCCGGGCTTTCTTT.

CDR3 residues: CASSPGGAGSTEAFF. CDR3 nucleotide sequence: TGCGCCAGCAGCCCAGGGGGGGCAGGGTCCACTGAAGCTTTCTTT. The rearrangement links TRBV5-1 to TRBJ1-1; 7 nucleotides match TRBD1. J gave up 4 bases and V 4 bases, and 10 bases lay outside the gene matches. There are 15 residues in the CDR3. CDR1 and CDR2 from the germline V gene are SGHRS and YFSETQ.

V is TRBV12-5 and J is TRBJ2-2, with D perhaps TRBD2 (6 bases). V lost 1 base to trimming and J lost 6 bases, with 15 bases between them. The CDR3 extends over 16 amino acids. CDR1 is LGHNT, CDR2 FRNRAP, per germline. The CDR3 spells CASGLGPGGRAGELFF. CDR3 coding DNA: TGTGCTAGTGGTTTGGGTCCCGGGGGTCGGGCCGGGGAGCTGTTTTTT.

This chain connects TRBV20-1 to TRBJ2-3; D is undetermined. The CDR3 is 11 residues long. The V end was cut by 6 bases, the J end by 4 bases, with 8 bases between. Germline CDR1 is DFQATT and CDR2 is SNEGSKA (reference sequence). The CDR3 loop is CSAPRADTQYF. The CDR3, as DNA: TGCAGTGCCCCAAGGGCAGATACGCAGTATTTT.

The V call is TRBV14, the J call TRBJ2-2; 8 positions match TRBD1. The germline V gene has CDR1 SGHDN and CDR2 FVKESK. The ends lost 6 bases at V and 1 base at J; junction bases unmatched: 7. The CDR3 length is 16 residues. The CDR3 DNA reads TGTGCCAGCAGGTCGGGTGGACAGGGGAACACCGGGGAGCTGTTTTTT. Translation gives CASRSGGQGNTGELFF. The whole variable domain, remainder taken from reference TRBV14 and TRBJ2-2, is EAGVTQFPSHSVIEKGQTVTLRCDPISGHDNLYWYRRVMGKEIKFLLHFVKESKQDESGMPNNRFLAERTGGTYSTLKVQPAELEDSGVYFCASRSGGQGNTGELFFGEGSRLTVL.

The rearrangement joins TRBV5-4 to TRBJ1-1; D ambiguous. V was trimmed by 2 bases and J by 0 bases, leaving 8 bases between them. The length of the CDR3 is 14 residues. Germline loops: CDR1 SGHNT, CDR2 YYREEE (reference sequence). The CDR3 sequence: CASSFKTLNTEAFF. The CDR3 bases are TGTGCCAGCAGCTTTAAGACATTGAACACTGAAGCTTTCTTT.

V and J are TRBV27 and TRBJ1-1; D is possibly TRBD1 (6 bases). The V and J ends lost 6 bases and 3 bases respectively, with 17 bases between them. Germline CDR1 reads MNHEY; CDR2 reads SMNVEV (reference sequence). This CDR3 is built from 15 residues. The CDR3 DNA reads TGTGCCAGCAGCCGAAGGGGGGATTGGTACACTGAAGCTTTCTTT. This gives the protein CASSRRGDWYTEAFF.

The CDR3 protein is CASVPTESAYEQYF. The CDR3 nucleotides read TGTGCTAGTGTCCCCACAGAATCGGCCTACGAGCAGTACTTC. The chain joins TRBV12-5 to TRBJ2-7, with D unresolved. The CDR3 runs 14 residues. The V and J ends lost 7 bases and 2 bases respectively, with 15 bases between them. Germline lookup yields CDR1 LGHNT and CDR2 FRNRAP.

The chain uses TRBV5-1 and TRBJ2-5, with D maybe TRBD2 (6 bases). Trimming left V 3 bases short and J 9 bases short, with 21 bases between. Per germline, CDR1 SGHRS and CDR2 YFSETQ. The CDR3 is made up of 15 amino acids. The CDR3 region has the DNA TGCGCCAGCAGCTCAGAGAGCGGGTCCAACGGGGCCCAGTACTTC. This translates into CASSSESGSNGAQYF.

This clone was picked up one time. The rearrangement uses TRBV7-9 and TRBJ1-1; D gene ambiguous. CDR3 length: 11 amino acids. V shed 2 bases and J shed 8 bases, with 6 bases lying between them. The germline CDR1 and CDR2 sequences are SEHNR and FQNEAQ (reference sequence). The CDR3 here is CASSLSLEAFF. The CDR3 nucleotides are TGTGCCAGCAGCTTAAGTCTGGAAGCTTTCTTT.

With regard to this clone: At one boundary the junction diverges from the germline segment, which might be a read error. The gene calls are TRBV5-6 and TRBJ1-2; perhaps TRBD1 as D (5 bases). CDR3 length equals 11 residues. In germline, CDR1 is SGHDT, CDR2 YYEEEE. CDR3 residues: CASSLEGPRTF. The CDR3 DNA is TGTGCCAGCAGTTTGGAGGGGCCTCGCACCTTC.